The 13 T cell receptor beta chains listed next were all sequenced from one sample in a study of T-cell reconstitution after alpha-beta-depleted transplantation in children. TCRbeta library preparation incorporated unique molecular identifiers. One entry per CDR3 protein, called by TCRdb with MiXCR from the PCR reads. In the table there are a few hundred thousand distinct CDR3 sequences, nearly 8% of which are singletons. Findings and limits, study-wide: At one year after transplant, newly produced T cells mostly accounted for T-cell counts and diversity.

These receptors lack a known antigen. The sample consisted of peripheral blood, taken 360 days after TCRalphabeta/CD19-depleted stem cell transplant. Source of these receptors: a female patient aged 2-10 years who had a stem cell transplant for Fanconi anemia, so the T cells may come from the graft donor.

This clonotype was found a few times. V is TRBV6-6 and J is TRBJ2-7; D is unresolved. V shed 5 bases and J shed 5 bases, with 13 bases lying between them. Germline V gene sequence: CDR1 MNHNY, CDR2 SVGAGI (reference sequence). There are 13 residues in the CDR3. This CDR3 reads CASSSTVVHEQYV. The DNA of the CDR3 is TGTGCCAGCAGTAGCACGGTGGTTCACGAGCAGTACGTC.

This clonotype was counted ten times or more. The chain uses TRBV7-2 and TRBJ1-3; D is uncertain. V dropped 2 bases and J dropped 0 bases, with 5 bases sitting between them. The length of the CDR3 is 14 residues. Germline V CDR1 and CDR2: SGHTA, FQGNSA. CDR3 loop: CASSLTRSGNTIYF. The CDR3 DNA sequence: TGTGCCAGCAGCTTAACCCGCTCTGGAAACACCATATATTTT. Variable domain in full (rest from reference TRBV7-2 and TRBJ1-3): GAGVSQSPSNKVTEKGKDVELRCDPISGHTALYWYRQSLGQGLEFLIYFQGNSAPDKSGLPSDRFSAERTGGSVSTLTIQRTQQEDSAVYLCASSLTRSGNTIYFGEGSWLTVV.

This clonotype was detected many times. The chain links TRBV5-1 to TRBJ1-2; a possible D gene is TRBD1 (5 bases). The CDR3 is made up of 17 amino acids. From germline, CDR1 is SGHRS and CDR2 YFSETQ. Trimming left V 0 bases short and J 5 bases short, with 20 bases between. The CDR3 here is CASSLEGTSTTFYGYTF. CDR3 sequence (DNA): TGCGCCAGCAGCTTGGAGGGGACCTCGACGACCTTTTATGGCTACACCTTC. Drawing the rest from reference TRBV5-1 and TRBJ1-2, the complete variable domain is KAGVTQTPRYLIKTRGQQVTLSCSPISGHRSVSWYQQTPGQGLQFLFEYFSETQRNKGNFPGRFSGRQFSNSRSEMNVSTLELGDSALYLCASSLEGTSTTFYGYTFGSGTRLTVV.

The V and J genes are TRBV14 and TRBJ2-7; the D gene is possibly TRBD1 (6 bases). This CDR3 comprises 13 residues. V was shortened by 4 bases and J by 3 bases, with 10 bases between the two germline ends. The germline V gene encodes CDR1 SGHDN and CDR2 FVKESK. The chain's CDR3 is CASSRYRDYEQYF. In DNA, the CDR3 is TGTGCCAGCAGCCGATACAGGGACTACGAGCAGTACTTC.

At least ten counts were recorded for this clonotype. V and J are TRBV29-1 and TRBJ1-1; D unclear. CDR1 and CDR2 from the germline V gene are SQVTM and ANQGSEA. This CDR3 comprises 12 residues. V was clipped by 3 bases and J by 6 bases, with 11 bases between them. CDR3 in amino acids: CSVDPGSAEAFF. CDR3 bases: TGCAGCGTTGACCCGGGGTCAGCTGAAGCTTTCTTT.

This clonotype occurred many times. The V gene is TRBV5-5, the J gene TRBJ1-6; no definite D call. The germline V gene encodes CDR1 SGHKS and CDR2 YYEKEE (reference sequence). The CDR3 consists of 15 residues. V was cut by 2 bases and J by 0 bases, with 6 bases left in between. CDR3 nucleotide sequence: TGTGCCAGCAGCTTATTGACCTCCTATAATTCACCCCTCCACTTT. Its translation is CASSLLTSYNSPLHF.

The sample holds many counts of this clonotype. This chain uses TRBV2 with TRBJ2-7; D gene ambiguous. CDR1 and CDR2 from the germline V gene are SNHLY and FYNNEI. This CDR3 comprises 12 residues. The V gene lost 6 bases and the J gene lost 3 bases, with 9 bases spanning the gap. The CDR3 DNA reads as TGTGCCAGCAGGCTCGACAACTACGAGCAGTACTTC. Amino acids: CASRLDNYEQYF.

This clonotype appeared many times. The chain uses TRBV10-3 and TRBJ2-3; D is uncertain. This CDR3 comprises 13 residues. Trimming cost V 4 bases and J 1 base, with 6 bases left between them. Germline V lookup: CDR1 ENHRY, CDR2 SYGVKD. CDR3: CAISGLGTDTQYF. CDR3 nucleotides: TGTGCCATCAGTGGTTTGGGCACAGATACGCAGTATTTT.

This clonotype was counted many times. V is TRBV20-1 and J is TRBJ1-1; D might be TRBD1 (6 bases). CDR1 DFQATT and CDR2 SNEGSKA come from the germline V gene (reference sequence). The CDR3 consists of 14 residues. V lost 5 bases and J 4 bases, leaving 17 bases between the germline ends. In DNA, the CDR3 is TGCAGTGCTCCCCTTTTTGGAGGGGGCACTGAAGCTTTCTTT. This sequence encodes CSAPLFGGGTEAFF.

J is TRBJ2-5 and V is TRBV6-1; no reliable D call. Trimming cost V 5 bases and J 4 bases, with 14 bases left between them. CDR3 length equals 14 residues. Germline V gene data show CDR1 as MNHNS and CDR2 as SASEGT. The CDR3: CASSKTSWAETQYF. The CDR3, as DNA: TGTGCCAGCAGTAAGACTTCGTGGGCAGAGACCCAGTACTTC.

This clonotype was counted at least ten times. The chain employs TRBV5-1 and TRBJ1-2; 8 bases are shared with TRBD1. Germline CDR1 and CDR2: SGHRS and YFSETQ. Trimming cost V 0 bases and J 6 bases; bases outside gene matches: 4. The length of the CDR3 is 14 residues. This CDR3 is CASSLATGEDGYTF. CDR3 DNA sequence: TGCGCCAGCAGCTTGGCGACAGGGGAGGATGGCTACACCTTC.

This clonotype was detected only a few times. The V call is TRBV6-1, the J call TRBJ2-2; 10 bases match TRBD2. The CDR3 extends over 16 amino acids. Germline lookup yields CDR1 MNHNS and CDR2 SASEGT. Losses at the gene ends were 2 bases for V and 1 base for J; bases not matched to a gene: 1. CDR3 sequence reads: CASSELAGVNTGELFF. CDR3 in DNA: TGTGCCAGCAGTGAACTAGCGGGGGTGAACACCGGGGAGCTGTTTTTT.

This clonotype was seen repeatedly, ten times or more. V is TRBV29-1 and J is TRBJ2-1; D ambiguous. Per the germline V gene, CDR1 is SQVTM and CDR2 is ANQGSEA. The CDR3 runs 13 residues. The V gene lost 5 bases and the J gene lost 0 bases, with 8 bases spanning the gap. CDR3 protein: CSVFKSSYNEQFF. The DNA of the CDR3 is TGCAGCGTTTTTAAGAGCTCCTACAATGAGCAGTTCTTC.